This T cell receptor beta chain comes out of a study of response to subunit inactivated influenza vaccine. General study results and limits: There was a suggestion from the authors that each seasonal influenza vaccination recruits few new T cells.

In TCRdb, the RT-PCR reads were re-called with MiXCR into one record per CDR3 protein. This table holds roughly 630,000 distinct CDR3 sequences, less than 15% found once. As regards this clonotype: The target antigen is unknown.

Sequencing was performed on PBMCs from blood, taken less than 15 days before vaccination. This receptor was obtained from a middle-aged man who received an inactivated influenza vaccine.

The CDR3 is CASSQDGAQHF. The CDR3 DNA follows: TGTGCCAGCAGCCAAGATGGGGCCCAGCATTTT. The chain couples TRBV3-1 to TRBJ1-5; no firm D call. Trimming removed 0 bases from V and 11 bases from J, with 5 bases in between. Germline V gene lookup returns CDR1 LGHDT and CDR2 YNNKEL (reference sequence). The CDR3 covers 11 residues.